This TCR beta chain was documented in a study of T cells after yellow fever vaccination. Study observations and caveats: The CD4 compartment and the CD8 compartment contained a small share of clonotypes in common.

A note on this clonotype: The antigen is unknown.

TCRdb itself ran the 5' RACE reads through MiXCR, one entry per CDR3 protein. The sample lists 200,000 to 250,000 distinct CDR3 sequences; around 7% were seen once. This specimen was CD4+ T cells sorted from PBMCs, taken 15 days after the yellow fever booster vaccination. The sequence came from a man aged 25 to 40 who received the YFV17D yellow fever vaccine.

The CDR3 nucleotides read TGTGCCAGCAGACCCGGGACAGGGACCTACGAGCAGTACTTC. Translated: CASRPGTGTYEQYF. V usage is TRBV7-2 and J usage is TRBJ2-7, with 9 bases matching TRBD1. This CDR3 is built from 14 residues. The V segment lost 6 bases and the J segment 2 bases; nucleotides outside the gene matches: 5. Germline-derived CDR1 and CDR2 are SGHTA and FQGNSA.